The entry below describes one T cell receptor beta chain. The data were obtained in a study of blood T cell repertoires in COVID-19. Study background: Sites in the United States, Italy and Spain provided acute and convalescent COVID-19 samples. Nucleic acid was either cDNA or gDNA, and it came from T cells, B-cell-depleted T cells, or PBMCs.

Trimming left V 3 bases short and J 9 bases short, with 18 bases between. CDR3 size: 15 residues. In germline, CDR1 is SGHAT, CDR2 FQNNGV. Original handling: The assay estimated nucleated cells by amplifying reference gene primers. The table came from immunoSEQ multiplex PCR; TCRdb's copy has only in-frame clones and leaves some out. For V, J and clone size, that table is used; D and trimming come from the DNA. The table records fewer than 70,000 clones, approximately 90% of them present only once. The J gene is TRBJ2-1, the V gene TRBV11-2; D may be TRBD2 (6 bases). The sample comprised peripheral blood. This receptor was identified in a woman between 65 and 79 years old with active COVID-19. The CDR3 here is CASSFFSLDYGEQFF. The CDR3 region has the DNA TGTGCCAGCAGCTTCTTCAGTTTGGACTACGGTGAGCAGTTCTTC.